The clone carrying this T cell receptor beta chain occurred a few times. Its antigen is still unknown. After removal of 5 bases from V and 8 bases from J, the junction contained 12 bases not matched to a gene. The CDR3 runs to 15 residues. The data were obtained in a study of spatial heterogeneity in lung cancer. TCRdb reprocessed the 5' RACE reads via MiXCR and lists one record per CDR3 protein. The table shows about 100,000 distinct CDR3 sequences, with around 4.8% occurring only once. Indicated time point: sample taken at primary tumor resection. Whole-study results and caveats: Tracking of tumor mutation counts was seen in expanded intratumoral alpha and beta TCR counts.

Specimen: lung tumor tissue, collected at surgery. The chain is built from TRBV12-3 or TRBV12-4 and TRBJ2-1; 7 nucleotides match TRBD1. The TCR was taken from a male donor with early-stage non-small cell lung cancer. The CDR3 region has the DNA TGTGCCAGCAGTCAAGCCGACAGGGTAAGGGATGAGCAGTTCTTC. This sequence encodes CASSQADRVRDEQFF.